The TCR beta chain described here comes from a study of T cells in Graves' hyperthyroidism and ophthalmopathy. Regarding the study as a whole: Ophthalmopathy was predicted by the model a median of 6.5 months ahead of onset.

About this clonotype: Antigen unknown. Its ends do not fully match the called genes, so a read error is possible.

There were TCR beta CDR3 regions amplified from RNA transcripts. TCR CDR3 underwent first-round RT-PCR with the HTBI primer set. TCRdb fed the multiplex PCR reads into MiXCR, producing one record per CDR3 protein. The table records more than 550,000 distinct CDR3 sequences, about 45% of them present only once. CDR1 is SEHNR, CDR2 FQNEAQ, per germline (reference sequence). The CDR3 spans 14 residues. The sample was peripheral blood or thyroid tissue (not recorded which). This sequence originates from an adult man with Graves' disease, either hyperthyroidism or ophthalmopathy (not recorded which). V usage is TRBV7-9 and J usage is TRBJ1-1, with a possible D match to TRBD1 (6 bases). This chain's CDR3 is CASSINRGGAEAFF. Written as DNA, the CDR3 is TGCGCCAGCAGCATAAATAGGGGGGGCGCTGAAGCTTTCTTT.